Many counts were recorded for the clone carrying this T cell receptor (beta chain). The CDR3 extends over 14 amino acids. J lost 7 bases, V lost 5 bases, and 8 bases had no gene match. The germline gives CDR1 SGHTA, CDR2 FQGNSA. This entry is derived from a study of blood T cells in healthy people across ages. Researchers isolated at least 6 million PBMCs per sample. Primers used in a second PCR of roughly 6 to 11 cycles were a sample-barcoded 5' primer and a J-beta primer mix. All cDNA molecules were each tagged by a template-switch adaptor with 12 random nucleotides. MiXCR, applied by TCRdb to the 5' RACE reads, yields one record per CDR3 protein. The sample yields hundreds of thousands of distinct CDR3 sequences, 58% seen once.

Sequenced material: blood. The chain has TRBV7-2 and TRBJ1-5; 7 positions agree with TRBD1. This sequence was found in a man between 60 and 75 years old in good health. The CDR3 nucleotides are TGTGCCAGCAGCCCCGAGGGGGCGCGGCAGCCCCAGCATTTT. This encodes CASSPEGARQPQHF. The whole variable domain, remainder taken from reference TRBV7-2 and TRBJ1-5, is GAGVSQSPSNKVTEKGKDVELRCDPISGHTALYWYRQSLGQGLEFLIYFQGNSAPDKSGLPSDRFSAERTGGSVSTLTIQRTQQEDSAVYLCASSPEGARQPQHFGDGTRLSIL.